This T cell receptor (beta chain) was identified in a study of radiotherapy plus CTLA-4 blockade in lung cancer. This table comes from immunoSEQ multiplex PCR, and its TCRdb copy is limited to in-frame clones, with some not included. The profile covers tens of thousands of clones, with around four fifths appearing a single time and about 24% taken by the ten largest. The CDR3 runs to 13 residues. Germline V gene sequence: CDR1 ENHRY, CDR2 SYGVKD. The V gene lost 11 bases and the J gene lost 6 bases, with 16 bases spanning the gap. The V gene is TRBV10-3, the J gene TRBJ2-2, with D perhaps matching TRBD1 or TRBD2 (5 bases each). The clonotype was recovered from a human donor with non-small cell lung cancer that progressed on radiotherapy plus ipilimumab. The material was peripheral blood, obtained from a patient treated with radiotherapy plus ipilimumab. The CDR3 region has the DNA TGTGCCGTGAGGGACGGTGGGTCCGGGGAGCTGTTTTTT. Amino acid sequence: CAVRDGGSGELFF.